This TCR beta chain originates from a study of blood T cell repertoires in COVID-19. Study details: Samples of COVID-19 (acute and convalescent) were obtained from the United States, Italy and Spain.

V was trimmed by 0 bases and J by 12 bases, leaving 15 bases between them. Germline V gene sequence: CDR1 SGHVS, CDR2 FNYEAQ. This CDR3 has 15 amino acids. Recruitment covered 20 to 25 US areas and drew participants whose ages spanned 18 to 89 years. This clone was counted at least ten times. Original handling: The assay estimated nucleated cells by amplifying reference gene primers. TCRdb's table, derived via immunoSEQ multiplex PCR, lists solely in-frame clones and lacks some. The DNA was the basis for D and trimming; V, J and clone size are from that table. The sample lists 210,000 or so clones, around 80% seen once, with 1.8% in the top ten.

The source of this sequence is a man in his 60s who had recovered from COVID-19. V is TRBV7-6 and J is TRBJ1-6, with D tentatively TRBD1 (5 bases). The specimen was PBMCs or T cells enriched from blood (not recorded which). The CDR3 DNA sequence: TGTGCCAGCAGCTTAGCCGGGACCGCCGGGGGACCCCTCCACTTT. Protein sequence: CASSLAGTAGGPLHF.